This T cell receptor (beta chain) came from a study of T-cell memory formation after mild COVID-19. Study findings and constraints: The CD4+ clones that contracted clustered mainly within CM and EM, and the CD8+ clones concentrated in EMRA.

The V gene's germline CDR1 is MNHEY and CDR2 SMNVEV (reference sequence). The CDR3 consists of 14 residues. The V gene lost 2 bases and the J gene lost 3 bases, with 7 bases spanning the gap. TCRdb recomputed calls from the 5' RACE reads with MiXCR, one row per CDR3 protein. Of 200,000 to 250,000 distinct CDR3 sequences in the sample, approximately 10% are singletons; the top ten hold approximately 3.3%. With respect to this clonotype: The antigen is not known.

Sample: PBMCs or a T cell subset sorted from them (not recorded which). The chain employs TRBV27 and TRBJ1-4; the D gene is possibly TRBD1 (5 bases). This TCR came from a man in his late teens or twenties who had mild COVID-19 (a few samples of this study predate the infection). Cell type and time point are not known. The CDR3 DNA reads as TGTGCCAGCAGTTTAATGGGGGCTAATGAAAAACTGTTTTTT. This codes for CASSLMGANEKLFF. Full variable domain (outside the CDR3, taken from reference TRBV27 and TRBJ1-4): EAQVTQNPRYLITVTGKKLTVTCSQNMNHEYMSWYRQDPGLGLRQIYYSMNVEVTDKGDVPEGYKVSRKEKRNFPLILESPSPNQTSLYFCASSLMGANEKLFFGSGTQLSVL.